One T cell receptor beta chain is described in this entry. PCR involved 60 Vbeta and 13 Jbeta primers. Generated by immunoSEQ multiplex PCR, the TCRdb table keeps only in-frame clones and is missing some. The sample yields 250,000 to 350,000 clones, roughly 88% seen once. This specimen comes from a study of cytomegalovirus exposure and HLA in healthy donors. V lost 5 bases to trimming and J lost 6 bases; unmatched junction nucleotides: 9. From germline, CDR1 is SGHTS and CDR2 YDEGEE. The length of the CDR3 is 15 residues. The chain links TRBV5-8 to TRBJ1-4; 8 bases map to TRBD1. Input material: PBMCs. The clonotype comes from a man aged 35-49 years in good health and CMV-seropositive. The DNA of the CDR3 is TGTGCCAGCAGAAAAAGACAGGGGTCAGATGAAAAACTGTTTTTT. This translates into CASRKRQGSDEKLFF.